This TCR beta chain was captured in a study of T cells in Graves' hyperthyroidism and ophthalmopathy. Researchers amplified the TCR beta CDR3 regions from RNA transcripts. A set of HTBI primers served as the primers for a first-round RT-PCR of the TCR CDR3. TCRdb used MiXCR to reprocess the multiplex PCR reads, holding one entry per CDR3 protein. The sample has some 650,000 distinct CDR3 sequences, more than 15% seen once; the top ten hold roughly 3.5%. The study left out patients who had uncontrolled infection, other autoimmune disease, pregnancy or lactation. The V gene lost 0 bases and the J gene lost 1 base, with 19 bases spanning the gap. CDR1 MNHEY and CDR2 SVGAGI come from the germline V gene. This CDR3 has 19 residues. This clonotype was seen more than once but under ten times. What it binds is unknown. Study-level findings and limits: Separating ophthalmopathy from stable hyperthyroidism was achieved by a 13 V-J model. Within blood appeared most thyroid clonotypes that had expanded above 0.001. The model predicted ophthalmopathy a median roughly 6.3 months before onset.

The receptor was isolated from a woman aged 40 to 49 with Graves' ophthalmopathy. The sequencing input was blood. V gene TRBV6-5 combines with J gene TRBJ1-5; D unclear. DNA for the CDR3: TGTGCCAGCAGTTACTCGGACTGGGTTTTAGGTGGAAGCAATCAGCCCCAGCATTTT. Protein product: CASSYSDWVLGGSNQPQHF.